The rows below give T cell receptor beta chains drawn from one sample of a study of shared clonotypes between healthy human individuals. Clones were sequenced by immunoSEQ multiplex PCR, and TCRdb holds only the in-frame ones, with some missing. The sample lists over 95,000 clones; under 70% were seen once. The sequencing input was memory CD8+ T cells sorted from blood. These TCRs come from a woman younger than 45 in good health. Both conserved end residues are part of each CDR3. D genes are given only for firm matches. For some rows the clone size is stated as once, few or many, or as a class when expanded; others skip it.

>.|.|TRBV2|TRBJ2-1
TGTGCCAGCAGTGACGGGGTCAATGAGCAGTTCTTC
CASSDGVNEQFF
>.|.|TRBV27|TRBJ1-5
TGTGCCAGCAATGGCTATTATAGCAATCAGCCCCAGCATTTT
CASNGYYSNQPQHF
>many|.|TRBV2|TRBJ2-5
TGTGCCAGCACCTTAGGCCAACTAGAGACCCAGTACTTC
CASTLGQLETQYF
>.|.|TRBV5-6|TRBJ1-4
TGTGCCAGCAGCTTGGTGGCGGAGGGGGAAAAACTGTTTTTT
CASSLVAEGEKLFF
>.|TRBD2|TRBV11-2|TRBJ2-7
TGTGCCAGCAGCCCCTGGGAGGGCTGGGGTTACGAGCAGTACTTC
CASSPWEGWGYEQYF
>.|.|TRBV9|TRBJ2-7
TGTGCCAGCAGCGTATCCTGGGGAAACGAGCAGTACTTC
CASSVSWGNEQYF
>.|TRBD1|TRBV5-4|TRBJ1-5
TGTGCCAGCAGCTACGGGACAGGGAGAAATCAGCCCCAGCATTTT
CASSYGTGRNQPQHF
>once|.|TRBV5-1|TRBJ2-1
TGCGCCAGCAGCTTTACGACACCTATTCTGTACAATGAGCAGTTCTTC
CASSFTTPILYNEQFF
>.|.|TRBV7-9|TRBJ2-7
TGTGCCAGCAGCTTAGTTTGGGGGAGCTCCTACGAGCAGTACTTC
CASSLVWGSSYEQYF
>.|TRBD1|TRBV4-2|TRBJ2-4
TGTGCCAGCAGCCTGACAGGGCTCCAAAACATTCAGTACTTC
CASSLTGLQNIQYF
>few|TRBD2|TRBV11-2|TRBJ2-7
TGTGCCAGCAGCTCGTATAGCGGGACCGAGCAGTACTTC
CASSSYSGTEQYF
>.|TRBD2|TRBV6-1|TRBJ2-7
TGTGCCAGCAGTGAAGACGCCGCGGGGGGGTCCTACGAGCAGTACTTC
CASSEDAAGGSYEQYF
>.|TRBD1|TRBV4-2|TRBJ2-2
TGTGCCAGCAGCCAAGTGGACAGGGACACCGGGGAGCTGTTTTTT
CASSQVDRDTGELFF
>.|.|TRBV6-1|TRBJ1-1
TGTGCCAGCCTTGTTAATGCTGGCACTGAAGCTTTCTTT
CASLVNAGTEAFF
>.|.|TRBV10-2|TRBJ1-5
TGCGCCAGCAGAGAGAATAGCAATCAGCCCCAGCATTTT
CASRENSNQPQHF
>once|.|TRBV4-1|TRBJ1-4
TGCGCCAGCAGCCCAGACTACAGGGAAAAACTGTTTTTT
CASSPDYREKLFF
>.|.|TRBV29-1|TRBJ2-7
TGCAGCGTTGGAGGGAGATACGAGCAGTACTTC
CSVGGRYEQYF
>few|.|TRBV11-2|TRBJ2-7
TGTGCCAGCAGCTTCATAGCGGCCTACGAGCAGTACTTC
CASSFIAAYEQYF
>.|.|TRBV21-1|TRBJ2-5
TGTGCCAGTCCGCGGTTGAGGGGATCCGGGGAGACCCAGTACTTC
CASPRLRGSGETQYF
>few|TRBD1|TRBV6-1|TRBJ1-2
TGTGCCAGCAGTGAGGGACAGCTCTATGGCTACACCTTC
CASSEGQLYGYTF
>.|.|TRBV4-1|TRBJ2-7
TGCGCCAGCAGCCAAGATCCCTCGGGGATCGAGCAGTACTTC
CASSQDPSGIEQYF
>few|.|TRBV6-4|TRBJ2-2
TGTGCCAGCAGTGACAAGGGACCCGGGAAGGGATCCGGGGAGCTGTTTTTT
CASSDKGPGKGSGELFF
>.|.|TRBV5-1|TRBJ1-2
TGCGCCAGCAGCTTTACAAATGATGGCTACACCTTC
CASSFTNDGYTF
>few|.|TRBV25-1|TRBJ2-5
TGTGCCAGCAGTCCATCGGAGGGACTTCTCCAAGAGACCCAGTACTTC
CASSPSEGLLQETQYF
>once|.|TRBV5-1|TRBJ2-7
TGCGCCAGCAGCGCCCTGGGGAGGTACGAGCAGTACTTC
CASSALGRYEQYF
>.|.|TRBV7-8|TRBJ2-7
TGTGCCAGCAGCTTCCCGGCGAGCTCCTACGAGCAGTACTTC
CASSFPASSYEQYF
>.|TRBD2|TRBV5-1|TRBJ2-7
TGCGCCAGCAGCCCCGGGACTAGCGGGACCGAGCAGTACTTC
CASSPGTSGTEQYF
>.|.|TRBV7-9|TRBJ1-3
TGTGCCAGCAGCCCCGGGACTTATGGAAACACCATATATTTT
CASSPGTYGNTIYF
>.|.|TRBV13|TRBJ2-7
TGTGCCAGCAGCTTAGGCCTAGGAGGGCAGTACTTC
CASSLGLGGQYF
>few|TRBD1|TRBV25-1|TRBJ2-7
TGTGCCAGCGGGGCTACGGACAGGGGGCAGGACGAGCAGTACTTC
CASGATDRGQDEQYF
>few|.|TRBV6-6|TRBJ2-3
TGTGCCAGCAACCAACTAGACCCCTCCGACGCGCAGTATTTT
CASNQLDPSDAQYF
>.|.|TRBV10-3|TRBJ2-7
TGTGCCATCAGTCAAGCCCAGGGGATTCGTGCCTACGAGCAGTACTTC
CAISQAQGIRAYEQYF
>few|.|TRBV19|TRBJ2-7
TGTGCCAGTAGTATTAAAAGTGAGGTCGAGCAGTACTTC
CASSIKSEVEQYF
>.|TRBD1|TRBV2|TRBJ2-3
TGTGCCAGCAATCCAGGACAGGGGTTAGCAGATACGCAGTATTTT
CASNPGQGLADTQYF
>many|.|TRBV6-4|TRBJ2-1
TGTGCCAGCTCACTTGGGCCCGAGGGCAGGGGCCAGTTCTTC
CASSLGPEGRGQFF
>few|TRBD1|TRBV14|TRBJ2-7
TGTGCCAGCGGGGAAGGTACAGGGGTCACCCACGAGCAGTACTTC
CASGEGTGVTHEQYF
>.|.|TRBV20-1|TRBJ2-7
TGCAGTGCTAGTCAAGGACAGTACTTC
CSASQGQYF
>once|.|TRBV11-2|TRBJ2-7
TGTGCCAGCAGCTTAGGACAGTCCTGGGGTTTGTATTTC
CASSLGQSWGLYF
>.|TRBD2|TRBV27|TRBJ2-7
TGTGCCAGCAGTCCATCCCTGTGGGGGGGGGAGCAGTACTTC
CASSPSLWGGEQYF
>.|TRBD2|TRBV5-6|TRBJ2-7
TGTGCCAGCAGCTTGATGGGTGCTAGCGGGATTTACGAGCAGTACTTC
CASSLMGASGIYEQYF
>once|.|TRBV28|TRBJ2-7
TGTGCCAGCAGTTTCTGGAACTACGAGCAGTACTTC
CASSFWNYEQYF
>.|.|TRBV10-3|TRBJ2-7
TGTGCCATCAGTTCTCCCCTTCGGGGCATTTTCAACGAGCAGTACTTC
CAISSPLRGIFNEQYF
>.|.|TRBV5-1|TRBJ2-5
TGCGCCAGCAGCCCCCGACCTGACAGGCCGGAGACCCAGTACTTC
CASSPRPDRPETQYF
>.|TRBD1|TRBV2|TRBJ2-5
TGTGCCAGCACCGGGACAGGGGCTGTAAAGACCCAGTACTTC
CASTGTGAVKTQYF
>.|.|TRBV10-3|TRBJ1-1
TGTGCCATCAGTGAGATCACAGGGAGGGACACTGAAGCTTTCTTT
CAISEITGRDTEAFF
>.|TRBD1|TRBV5-4|TRBJ2-5
TGTGCCAGCAGCTTGACAGGGGGTACTCAAGAGACCCAGTACTTC
CASSLTGGTQETQYF
>.|.|TRBV6-5|TRBJ2-7
TGTGCCAGCAGTTCAAACTTGGAGCAGTACTTC
CASSSNLEQYF
>.|.|TRBV5-1|TRBJ2-5
TGCGCCAGCAGCGGCACTGTCCAAGAGACCCAGTACTTC
CASSGTVQETQYF